These T cell receptor beta chains were read from a single sample in a study of CD8+CD57+ T cells in acquired aplastic anemia. MiXCR, run by TCRdb on the reads, gives a single entry per CDR3 protein. The sample has 200,000 to 300,000 distinct CDR3 sequences; 65% to 90% are singletons. The specimen was sorted CD4+, CD8+, or CD8+CD57+ T cells (not recorded which) from PBMCs. These receptor sequences come from a human donor with aplastic anemia. Each CDR3 is given with its conserved first and last residue. The order of the fields is CDR3 DNA, CDR3 protein, J gene, clone size, V gene, D gene. D genes are given only for firm matches. For some rows the clone size is stated as once, few or many, or as a class when expanded; others skip it.

DNA: TGTGCCAGCGGGTTCACGGGCGCAGATACGCAGCAGTTTTTC
CDR3: CASGFTGADTQQFF
J: TRBJ2-7
size: -
V: TRBV7-3
D: -

DNA: TGTGCCAGCAGCTGGGGACAGGGCTCAAACTATGGCTACGATACGCAGTATTTT
CDR3: CASSWGQGSNYGYDTQYF
J: TRBJ2-3
size: -
V: TRBV7-2
D: TRBD1

DNA: TGTGCCAGCAGCTCCACAGCGGGGCGGGGCTACAATGAGCAGTTCTTC
CDR3: CASSSTAGRGYNEQFF
J: TRBJ2-1
size: many
V: TRBV7-9
D: TRBD2

DNA: TGTGCCAGCAGACTAGACCGGGGACACAACACCGAAGCATTCTTT
CDR3: CASRLDRGHNTEAFF
J: TRBJ1-1
size: -
V: TRBV7-2
D: -

DNA: TGTGCCAGCGGCGAGGGGGGCGGAGATGGTCAGGATGAGCAGTTCTTC
CDR3: CASGEGGGDGQDEQFF
J: TRBJ2-1
size: -
V: TRBV2
D: -

DNA: TGTGCCAGCAGCTTGGGAAGCGATTACGAGCAGTACTTC
CDR3: CASSLGSDYEQYF
J: TRBJ2-7
size: -
V: TRBV5-4
D: -

DNA: TGTGCCAGCAGCGTAGGCAGTGAACAGGACATCTTACTGTCCTACAATGAGCAGTTCTTC
CDR3: CASSVGSEQDILLSYNEQFF
J: TRBJ2-1
size: many
V: TRBV9
D: -

DNA: TGCAGTGCTAGCTGGCTAGCGGGGAGGAACACTGAAGCTTTCTTT
CDR3: CSASWLAGRNTEAFF
J: TRBJ1-1
size: -
V: TRBV20-1
D: -

DNA: TGTGCCAGCAGTGAGGGGTATAGCCAACAGCCCCAGCACTTT
CDR3: CASSEGYSQQPQHF
J: TRBJ2-5
size: -
V: TRBV2
D: -

DNA: TGTGCCAGCAGCTACGCGGGAGTCGGCAATGAGCAGATCTTC
CDR3: CASSYAGVGNEQIF
J: TRBJ2-1
size: -
V: TRBV15
D: TRBD2

DNA: TGTGCCAGCAGCTTAGCGGAAGGTGCCGATACGCAGTTT
CDR3: CASSLAEGADTQF
J: TRBJ2-3
size: -
V: TRBV7-8
D: -

DNA: TGTGCCAGCAGCTTTCGGGGGATCCCGATAGACAGCATTTACTTC
CDR3: CASSFRGIPIDSIYF
J: TRBJ2-5
size: -
V: TRBV7-2
D: -

DNA: TGTGCCAGCAGCTCCGCCCACGGGACAAAAACTACTCAAAAACTGTTTTTT
CDR3: CASSSAHGTKTTQKLFF
J: TRBJ1-4
size: -
V: TRBV9
D: -

DNA: TGTGCCAGCAGTTTTAGGCAGGGCCCCGATCCGCAGTTC
CDR3: CASSFRQGPDPQF
J: TRBJ2-7
size: -
V: TRBV7-8
D: -

DNA: TGTGCCAGCAGTTTATTGGTGGCCGGGAGCCAGTACTTC
CDR3: CASSLLVAGSQYF
J: TRBJ2-5
size: -
V: TRBV7-8
D: -

DNA: TGTGCCATCAGTGAGTCGAGCGCGGGAGCGAGAGATACGCAGTACTTT
CDR3: CAISESSAGARDTQYF
J: TRBJ2-1
size: -
V: TRBV10-3
D: TRBD2

DNA: TGCAGTGCTAGAGGGAGCGGCGCCGTGGAGACCCAGTACTTC
CDR3: CSARGSGAVETQYF
J: TRBJ2-5
size: -
V: TRBV20-1
D: -

DNA: TGTGCCAGCAGCTTAGCCACATCACAGTGGGCTGATGGCTTT
CDR3: CASSLATSQWADGF
J: TRBJ2-3
size: -
V: TRBV7-9
D: -

DNA: TGTGCCAGCAGTCCTAGCACAGATACGCAGTATTTT
CDR3: CASSPSTDTQYF
J: TRBJ2-3
size: few
V: TRBV7-6
D: -

DNA: TGTGCCAGTAGCATAGCTAGAGGAGCCGATACGGAGCAGTTCTTC
CDR3: CASSIARGADTEQFF
J: TRBJ2-1
size: -
V: TRBV7-8
D: -

DNA: TGTGCCAGCGGGGACGGGGGAAGAGCTGAGCAGTATTTT
CDR3: CASGDGGRAEQYF
J: TRBJ2-3
size: -
V: TRBV7-8
D: -

DNA: TGTGCCAGCAGCCCGGACAGTTGGTCACCCCTCCACTTT
CDR3: CASSPDSWSPLHF
J: TRBJ1-6
size: few
V: TRBV7-6
D: -

DNA: TGTGCCAGCAGCTTTCAAAGAAGCGTGAAGAGCGGTGAGCAGTTCTTC
CDR3: CASSFQRSVKSGEQFF
J: TRBJ2-1
size: -
V: TRBV7-9
D: -

DNA: TGTGCCACCAGTGACCAGGACAGGGTAGGCGATACGCAGTATTTT
CDR3: CATSDQDRVGDTQYF
J: TRBJ2-3
size: -
V: TRBV24-1
D: TRBD1

DNA: TGTGCCAGCAGCTTAGTGGAGGGGGGCACTGAAGCTTTCTTT
CDR3: CASSLVEGGTEAFF
J: TRBJ1-1
size: -
V: TRBV7-2
D: -

DNA: TGCAGTGCTGGCACAAGGTATAAGGGCACTGAAGCTTTCTTT
CDR3: CSAGTRYKGTEAFF
J: TRBJ1-1
size: -
V: TRBV20-1
D: -

DNA: TGTGCCAGCAGCTACGGGGGCAGAGACACGCAGTACTTTCGCCCTTTC
CDR3: CASSYGGRDTQYFRPF
J: TRBJ2-6
size: -
V: TRBV2
D: -

DNA: TGTGCCAGCAGCGGAGATTATGGGAACATTCAGTACTTC
CDR3: CASSGDYGNIQYF
J: TRBJ2-4
size: -
V: TRBV9
D: -

DNA: TGTGCCAGCAGCTTACCGGGAGGCGCCGATACGCAGTATTACGAGCAGTACTTC
CDR3: CASSLPGGADTQYYEQYF
J: TRBJ2-7
size: -
V: TRBV7-2
D: TRBD2

DNA: -
CDR3: CASSLTGQPQHFGAFF
J: TRBJ1-1
size: -
V: TRBV7-3
D: -

DNA: TGTGCCAGCAGCTTGGAGCCAGACGGGCTCGCCCATGGCTACACCTTC
CDR3: CASSLEPDGLAHGYTF
J: TRBJ1-2
size: -
V: TRBV7-8
D: -

DNA: TGCAGCGTTGTAACCGACGAGCAGTACTTC
CDR3: CSVVTDEQYF
J: TRBJ2-7
size: -
V: TRBV29-1
D: -

DNA: TGTGCCAGTAGTATTAGATGGGACACTGAAGCTTTCTTT
CDR3: CASSIRWDTEAFF
J: TRBJ1-1
size: -
V: TRBV19
D: -

DNA: TGTGCCAGTAGTATAGGGGGGGGAGTCACCAATGAGCAGTTTTTT
CDR3: CASSIGGGVTNEQFF
J: TRBJ2-3
size: -
V: TRBV19
D: TRBD2

DNA: TGTGCCAGCAGTTACGCGGGGAGCTCTGGAAACACCATATATTTT
CDR3: CASSYAGSSGNTIYF
J: TRBJ1-3
size: many
V: TRBV6-2/TRBV6-3
D: -

DNA: TGTGCCAGCAGCTTTGCGCGAGACCCCGATACGCAGTATTTT
CDR3: CASSFARDPDTQYF
J: TRBJ2-3
size: -
V: TRBV7-8
D: -

DNA: TGTGCCAGCAACACCCACGGACAGGGCTGGGGCTACACCTTC
CDR3: CASNTHGQGWGYTF
J: TRBJ1-2
size: -
V: TRBV7-6
D: TRBD1

DNA: TGTGCCAGCAAACAGGGCAGCGGGAGCTACACCCAGTTCTTC
CDR3: CASKQGSGSYTQFF
J: TRBJ2-1
size: -
V: TRBV2
D: TRBD2

DNA: TGTGCCAGCAGCCTAGGGAGGAGCTACGCTGCGAACGACGTCCTGACTTTC
CDR3: CASSLGRSYAANDVLTF
J: TRBJ2-6
size: -
V: TRBV7-9
D: -

DNA: TGTGCCAGCAGTCGGCTGATCGGGACAGATACGCGGTATTTT
CDR3: CASSRLIGTDTRYF
J: TRBJ2-3
size: -
V: TRBV25-1
D: TRBD1

DNA: TGTGCCATCAGTGCGACCCGCCCCACATCCTACAATGAACAGTTCTTC
CDR3: CAISATRPTSYNEQFF
J: TRBJ2-1
size: -
V: TRBV10-3
D: -

DNA: TGTGCCAGCAGCTACGGGGTTACGGATAGACAGTATTTT
CDR3: CASSYGVTDRQYF
J: TRBJ2-3
size: once
V: TRBV7-2
D: -

DNA: TGTGCCACCAGCGGCCGGGGTCTAACCCACCCGCAGTACTTC
CDR3: CATSGRGLTHPQYF
J: TRBJ2-7
size: once
V: TRBV2
D: -

DNA: TGTGCCAGCAGCTTGGGCAGTGGGGGGAGATCGGCAGAGGCTTTCTTT
CDR3: CASSLGSGGRSAEAFF
J: TRBJ1-1
size: -
V: TRBV7-9
D: -

DNA: TGTGCCAGCAGCGTAGGGTCAAATACGAAGTATTTTTTT
CDR3: CASSVGSNTKYFF
J: TRBJ2-3
size: once
V: TRBV9
D: -

DNA: TGTGCCAGCGGTGAGTCGTATAGCAATACGCCCCAGCTTTTT
CDR3: CASGESYSNTPQLF
J: TRBJ1-5
size: -
V: TRBV2
D: -

DNA: TGTGCCAGCAGCTCTGATCTGACAGCCCAGTACTTC
CDR3: CASSSDLTAQYF
J: TRBJ2-5
size: few
V: TRBV11-3
D: -

DNA: TGTGCCAGCAGCTTTACTACCGGCCAAGAGACCCAGTACTTC
CDR3: CASSFTTGQETQYF
J: TRBJ2-5
size: many
V: TRBV5-4
D: -

DNA: TGTGCCAGCAGCCTAGCCCACGGGAAAAAAGAGACTCAGCAGTTCTTC
CDR3: CASSLAHGKKETQQFF
J: TRBJ2-1
size: -
V: TRBV7-6
D: -

DNA: TGTGCCAGCAGTGCGATGCAGGACGGTTCGGGGAACTTC
CDR3: CASSAMQDGSGNF
J: TRBJ2-7
size: -
V: TRBV2
D: -

DNA: TGTGCCAGCAGCGTGGACAGGGGCCGTTCTGCAGATACGCAGTTCTTC
CDR3: CASSVDRGRSADTQFF
J: TRBJ2-1
size: few
V: TRBV7-2
D: TRBD1

DNA: TGTGCCACCCGGACAGGGGGATCGAGCACTGAAGCTTTCTTT
CDR3: CATRTGGSSTEAFF
J: TRBJ1-1
size: -
V: TRBV15
D: TRBD1

DNA: TGTGCCAGCAGCCCACCCCGCAGAAGAACACTGAAGCTTTTT
CDR3: CASSPPRRRTLKLF
J: TRBJ1-4
size: -
V: TRBV7-3
D: -

DNA: TGTGCCAGCAGCTGGCGAAGAAGCGGGGGGAGCGATGAGCACTTC
CDR3: CASSWRRSGGSDEHF
J: TRBJ2-5
size: -
V: TRBV7-8
D: TRBD2

DNA: TGTGCCAACGGGGTAGCGGCGTACGAAGAGACCCAGTACTTC
CDR3: CANGVAAYEETQYF
J: TRBJ2-5
size: -
V: TRBV7-9
D: -